This record looks at one T cell receptor (beta chain) sequence and its context. The data derive from a study of cytomegalovirus exposure and HLA in healthy donors. The donors, nominally healthy at sampling, likely had unrecorded immune exposures. The PCR ran on 60 Vbeta and 13 Jbeta primers. The data were produced by immunoSEQ multiplex PCR, yet TCRdb's version contains in-frame clones alone and is incomplete. The sample yields 150,000 to 250,000 clones, approximately 78% seen once. V was clipped by 4 bases and J by 2 bases; unmatched bases: 6. The CDR3 spans 15 residues. Germline V gene sequence: CDR1 MRHNA, CDR2 SNTAGT.

The chain has TRBV6-4 and TRBJ2-3, with 7 bases aligning to TRBD2. Sequenced input: PBMCs. This receptor was taken from a woman aged 45-60 years in good health and CMV-seropositive. The CDR3 region is CASSVSAGTTDTQYF. The CDR3, as DNA: TGTGCCAGCAGTGTATCAGCGGGGACCACAGATACGCAGTATTTT.